The TCR beta chain under discussion was sequenced for a study of human T cells and chemical hapten exposure (dated by TCRdb to the early 2020s). Turning to the overall study: For sensitization, 2% DPC in acetone was applied to a roughly 2 cm by roughly 2 cm area of upper inner arm skin. Patients additionally received weekly therapeutic DPC doses to the scalp throughout the approximately 22-week study period. Patch testing was done on the upper back using Finn chambers containing 0.01% DPC, and results were scored after 6 days according to International Contact Dermatitis Research Group standards. The patient cohort, mostly female, included alopecia areata with under or over 50% scalp involvement, alopecia totalis and alopecia universalis. Libraries were combined into a pool for sequencing, and differences in TCR yield between samples came mainly from small differences in library volumes within the pool. The study tracked peripheral blood TCR repertoire changes in vivo during primary and secondary sensitization to the hapten diphenylcyclopropenone (DPC) in alopecia patients. Blood was sampled from patients pre-sensitization (week 0) and at 2, 6 and about 24 weeks after DPC sensitization. For TCR sequencing, blood came from over 25 alopecia patients at anywhere from one to four time points (pre-sensitization, 2, 6 and 24 weeks).

The germline V gene provides CDR1 MDHEN and CDR2 SYDVKM. Spanning cysteine to phenylalanine, the CDR3 consists of 15 amino acids. Only the CDR3 region is kept as DNA, spanning 45 bases read in frame from base 1. About this clonotype: The clone's antigen remains unknown. No base quality information exists; no much larger clone differs at one position.

Per the publication, the time point label means: patch test 3, about 24 weeks after DPC sensitization. The sample's treatment or condition label, in plain terms: therapeutic diphenylcyclopropenone sensitization with weekly scalp DPC. Blood at each patch-test visit was drawn before the patch test was applied. Patients were eligible if aged 18 to 70, diagnosed with alopecia and judged suitable for DPC therapy, and pregnant patients were excluded. Total RNA was isolated from unfractionated whole blood collected in Tempus Blood RNA tubes. Library generation was performed with RACE. These reads were obtained on a NextSeq 500. Library preparation attached unique molecular identifiers to individual cDNA molecules for quantitative, reproducible TCR counting. Both TCR alpha and TCR beta chains were sequenced from each blood RNA sample. On the study's bioinformatics: A median of roughly 99,000 TCRs per sample was observed, with a range of 23,224 to 690,600. The Decombinator software suite was used to annotate the V, J and CDR3 of the TCR reads. Every sample was subsampled to the same number of TCRs (28,000) for the PS versus PT1 abundance plots. Expanded TCRs were defined as absent before sensitization and observed at least eight times at the 2-week time point. In TCRdb, the public reads were trimmed at Q25 with fastp and aligned with MiXCR, with productive beta chains retained. Each record represents a unique CDR3 protein, reported with the most common genes and DNA among its rows. TCRdb's processing, not the authors', yielded these V and J calls. Recorded for this sample are about 190,000 distinct CDR3 sequences; more than 20% of them occurred a single time. Of the sample, roughly 2.3% falls within the top ten clones.

What the authors observed across the whole study: DPC sensitization did not change how many TCRs were above 1 in 1000 frequency, and no evidence was found of alterations in global repertoire structure. Because all patients had alopecia, a presumed autoimmune disease, the immune response of the patients might differ from that of healthy individuals. Compared with pre-sensitization or healthy control sets, expanded TCRs formed significantly more large CDR3 similarity clusters, which is consistent with antigen-driven responses. After repeated subsampling, changes were observed in the strength of the expansion versus patch-test correlation and in the threshold at which the correlation became significant. A positive correlation was found between the number of PT1 expanded TCRs and patch test score, with significance reached at thresholds 8, 16 and 32 but not 4.

The receptor's source is a woman in her 40s with alopecia areata. Some clones in this sample may be carry-over from other donors' samples. This material consisted of whole blood, taken in connection with sensitization to the hapten diphenylcyclopropenone (DPC). Recombination connected TRBV28 to TRBJ2-1; TRBD2 matches 10 bases in the middle. The CDR3 reads as follows: CVTKRLAGEIDEQFF. The sequenced DNA is TGTGTCACCAAAAGACTAGCGGGCGAGATCGATGAGCAGTTCTTC.